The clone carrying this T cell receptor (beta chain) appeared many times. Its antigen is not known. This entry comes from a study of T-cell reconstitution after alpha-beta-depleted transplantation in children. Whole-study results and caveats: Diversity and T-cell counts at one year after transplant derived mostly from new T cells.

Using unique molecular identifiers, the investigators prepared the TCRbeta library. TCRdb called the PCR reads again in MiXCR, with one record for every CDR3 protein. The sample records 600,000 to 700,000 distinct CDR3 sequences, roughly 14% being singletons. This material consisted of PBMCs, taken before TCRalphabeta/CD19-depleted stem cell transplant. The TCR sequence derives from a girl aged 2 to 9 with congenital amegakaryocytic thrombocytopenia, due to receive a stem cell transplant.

The CDR3: CSGLANTGELFF. CDR3 nucleotides: TGCAGCGGACTAGCGAACACCGGGGAGCTGTTTTTT. The chain has TRBV29-1 and TRBJ2-2, with D perhaps TRBD2 (6 bases). Trimming removed 7 bases from V and 0 bases from J, with 6 bases in between. The CDR3 length is 12 residues. In germline, CDR1 is SQVTM, CDR2 ANQGSEA.